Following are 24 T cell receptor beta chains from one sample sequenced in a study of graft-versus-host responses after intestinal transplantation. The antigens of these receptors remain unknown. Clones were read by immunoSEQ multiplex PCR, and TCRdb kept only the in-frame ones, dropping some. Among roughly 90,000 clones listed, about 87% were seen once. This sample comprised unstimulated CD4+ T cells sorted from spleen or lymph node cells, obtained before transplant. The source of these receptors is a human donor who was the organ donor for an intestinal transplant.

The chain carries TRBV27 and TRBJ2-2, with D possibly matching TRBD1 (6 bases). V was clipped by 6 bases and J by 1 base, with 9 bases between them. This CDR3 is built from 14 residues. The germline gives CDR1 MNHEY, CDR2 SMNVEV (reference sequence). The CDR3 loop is CASRSTGNTGELFF. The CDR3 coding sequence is TGTGCCAGCAGATCGACAGGGAACACCGGGGAGCTGTTTTTT.

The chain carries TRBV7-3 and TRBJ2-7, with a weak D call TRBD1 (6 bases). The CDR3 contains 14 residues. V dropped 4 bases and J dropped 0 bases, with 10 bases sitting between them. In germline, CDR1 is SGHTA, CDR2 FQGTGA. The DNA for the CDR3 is TGTGCCAGCAGCTCAGGGACAAGCTCCTACGAGCAGTACTTC. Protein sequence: CASSSGTSSYEQYF.

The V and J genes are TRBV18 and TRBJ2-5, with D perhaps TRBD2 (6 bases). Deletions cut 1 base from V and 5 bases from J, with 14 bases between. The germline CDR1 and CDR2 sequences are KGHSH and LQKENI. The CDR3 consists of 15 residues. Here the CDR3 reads CASSPLAAISETQYF. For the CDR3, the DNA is TGTGCCAGCTCACCACTAGCGGCGATATCGGAGACCCAGTACTTC.

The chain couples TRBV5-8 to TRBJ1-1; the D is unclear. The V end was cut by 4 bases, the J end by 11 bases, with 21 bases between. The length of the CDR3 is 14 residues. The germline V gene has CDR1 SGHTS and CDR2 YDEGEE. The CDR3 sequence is CASSPGSGQAEAFF. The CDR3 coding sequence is TGTGCCAGCAGCCCCGGCAGCGGCCAGGCGGAGGCTTTCTTT.

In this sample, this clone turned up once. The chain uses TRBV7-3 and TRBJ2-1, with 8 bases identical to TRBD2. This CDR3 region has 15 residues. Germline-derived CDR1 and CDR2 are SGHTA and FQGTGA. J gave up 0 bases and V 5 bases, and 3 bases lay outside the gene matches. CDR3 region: CASSLGTSSYNEQFF. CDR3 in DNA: TGTGCCAGCAGCCTAGGGACTAGCTCCTACAATGAGCAGTTCTTC.

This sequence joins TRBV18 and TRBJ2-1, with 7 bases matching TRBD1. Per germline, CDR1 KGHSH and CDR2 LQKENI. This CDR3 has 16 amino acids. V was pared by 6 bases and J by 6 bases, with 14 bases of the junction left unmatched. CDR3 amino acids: CASSRLRDSYSNEQFF. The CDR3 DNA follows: TGTGCCAGCTCCCGCCTCCGGGACAGTTACAGCAATGAGCAGTTCTTC.

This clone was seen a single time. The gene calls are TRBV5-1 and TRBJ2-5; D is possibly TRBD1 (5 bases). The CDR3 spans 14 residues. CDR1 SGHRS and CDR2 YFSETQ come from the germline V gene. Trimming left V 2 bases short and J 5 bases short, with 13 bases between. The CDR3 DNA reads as TGCGCCAGCAGCTTAGGGGTCCGAAAGGAGACCCAGTACTTC. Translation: CASSLGVRKETQYF.

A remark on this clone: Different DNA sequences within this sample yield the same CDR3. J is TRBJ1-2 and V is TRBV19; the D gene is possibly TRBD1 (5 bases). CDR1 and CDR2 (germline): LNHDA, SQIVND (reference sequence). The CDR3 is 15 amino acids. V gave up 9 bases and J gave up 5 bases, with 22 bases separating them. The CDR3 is CASRRSRDGVYGYTF. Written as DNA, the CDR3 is TGTGCCAGCCGTCGGTCCAGGGATGGGGTGTATGGCTACACCTTC.

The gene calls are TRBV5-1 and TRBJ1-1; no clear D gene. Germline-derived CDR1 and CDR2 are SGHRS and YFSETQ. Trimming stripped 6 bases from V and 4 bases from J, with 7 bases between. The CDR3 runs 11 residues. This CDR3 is CASKLSTEAFF. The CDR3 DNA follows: TGCGCCAGCAAGCTTAGCACTGAAGCTTTCTTT.

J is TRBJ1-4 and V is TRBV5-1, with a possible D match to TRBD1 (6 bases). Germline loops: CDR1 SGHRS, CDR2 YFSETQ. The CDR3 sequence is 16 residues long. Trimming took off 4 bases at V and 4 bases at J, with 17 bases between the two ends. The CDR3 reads CASSETPGGINEKLFF. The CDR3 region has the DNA TGCGCCAGCAGCGAAACCCCGGGGGGCATTAATGAAAAACTGTTTTTT.

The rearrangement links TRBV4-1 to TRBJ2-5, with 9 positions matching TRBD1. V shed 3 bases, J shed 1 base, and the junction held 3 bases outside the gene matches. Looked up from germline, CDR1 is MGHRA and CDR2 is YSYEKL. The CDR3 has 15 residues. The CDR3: CASSHWTGAQETQYF. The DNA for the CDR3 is TGCGCCAGCAGCCATTGGACAGGGGCCCAAGAGACCCAGTACTTC.

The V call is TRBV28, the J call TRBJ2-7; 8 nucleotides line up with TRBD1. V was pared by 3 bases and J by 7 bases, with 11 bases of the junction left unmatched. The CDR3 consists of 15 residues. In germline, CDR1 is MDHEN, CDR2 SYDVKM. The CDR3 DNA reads TGTGCCAGCAGTTTGCCCAGACAGGGGTCTAGGGAGCAGTACTTC. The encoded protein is CASSLPRQGSREQYF.

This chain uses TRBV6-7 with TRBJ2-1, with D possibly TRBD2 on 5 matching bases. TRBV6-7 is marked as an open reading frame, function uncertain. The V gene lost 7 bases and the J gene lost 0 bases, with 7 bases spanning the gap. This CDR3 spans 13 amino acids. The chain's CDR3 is CASMGSSYNEQFF. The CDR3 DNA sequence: TGTGCCAGCATGGGGAGCTCCTACAATGAGCAGTTCTTC.

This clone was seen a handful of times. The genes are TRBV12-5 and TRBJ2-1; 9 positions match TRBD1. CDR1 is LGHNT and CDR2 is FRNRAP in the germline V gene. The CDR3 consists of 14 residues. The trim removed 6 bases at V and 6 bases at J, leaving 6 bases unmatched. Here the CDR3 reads CASGTRDRANEQFF. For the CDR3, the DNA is TGTGCTAGTGGGACCCGGGACAGGGCCAATGAGCAGTTCTTC.

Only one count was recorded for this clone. CDR3 in DNA: TGTGCCAGCAGCCTGGGAGGGCCACGGGAGAACACTGAAGCTTTCTTT. Translation gives CASSLGGPRENTEAFF. This chain uses TRBV5-4 with TRBJ1-1; D is unclear. The germline V gene has CDR1 SGHNT and CDR2 YYREEE (reference sequence). This CDR3 contains 16 residues. V shed 4 bases and J shed 1 base, with 17 bases lying between them.

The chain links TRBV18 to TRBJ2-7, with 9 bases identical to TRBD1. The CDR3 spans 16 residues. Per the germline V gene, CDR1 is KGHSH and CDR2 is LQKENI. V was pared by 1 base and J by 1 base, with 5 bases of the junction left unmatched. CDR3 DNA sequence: TGTGCCAGCTCACCACGGACAGGGGTCACATCCTACGAGCAGTACTTC. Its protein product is CASSPRTGVTSYEQYF.

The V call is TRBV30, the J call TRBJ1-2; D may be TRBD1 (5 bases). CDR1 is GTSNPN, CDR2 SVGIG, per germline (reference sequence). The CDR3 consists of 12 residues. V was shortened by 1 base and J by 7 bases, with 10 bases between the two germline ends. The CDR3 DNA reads TGTGCCTGGAGTGGGGGGGGTGGTGGCTACACCTTC. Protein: CAWSGGGGGYTF.

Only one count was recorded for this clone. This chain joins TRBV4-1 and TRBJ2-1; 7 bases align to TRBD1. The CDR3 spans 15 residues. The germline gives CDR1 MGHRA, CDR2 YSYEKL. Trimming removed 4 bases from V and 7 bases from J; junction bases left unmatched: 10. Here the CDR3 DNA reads TGCGCCAGCAGCCGACCGGGACAGTACAGAAATGAGCAGTTCTTC. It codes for CASSRPGQYRNEQFF.

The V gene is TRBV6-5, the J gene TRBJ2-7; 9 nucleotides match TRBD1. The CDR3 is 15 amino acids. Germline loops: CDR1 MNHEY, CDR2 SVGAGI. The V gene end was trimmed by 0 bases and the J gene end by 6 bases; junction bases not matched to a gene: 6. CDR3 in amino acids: CASSYSPGQGGEQYF. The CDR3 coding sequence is TGTGCCAGCAGTTACTCCCCGGGACAGGGCGGCGAGCAGTACTTC.

The chain's CDR3 is CASSPTGGGDGAFF. The CDR3 region has the DNA TGCGCCAGCAGCCCCACAGGGGGGGGAGATGGGGCTTTCTTT. This chain uses TRBV5-1 with TRBJ1-1; 8 bases fit TRBD1. CDR1 is SGHRS, CDR2 YFSETQ, per germline. This CDR3 has 14 amino acids. Trimming removed 4 bases from V and 11 bases from J; junction bases left unmatched: 13.

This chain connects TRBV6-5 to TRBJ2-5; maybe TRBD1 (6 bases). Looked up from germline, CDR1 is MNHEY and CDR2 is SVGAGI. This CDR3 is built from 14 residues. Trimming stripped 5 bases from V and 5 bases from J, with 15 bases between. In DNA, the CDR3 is TGTGCCAGCAGTAAGACAGGTTCCTGGGAGACCCAGTACTTC. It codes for CASSKTGSWETQYF.

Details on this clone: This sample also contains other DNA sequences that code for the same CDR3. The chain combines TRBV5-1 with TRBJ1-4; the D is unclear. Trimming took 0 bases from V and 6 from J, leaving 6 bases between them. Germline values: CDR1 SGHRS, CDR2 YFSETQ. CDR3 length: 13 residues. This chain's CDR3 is CASSLGGDEKLFF. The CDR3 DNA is TGCGCCAGCAGCTTGGGCGGCGATGAAAAACTGTTTTTT.

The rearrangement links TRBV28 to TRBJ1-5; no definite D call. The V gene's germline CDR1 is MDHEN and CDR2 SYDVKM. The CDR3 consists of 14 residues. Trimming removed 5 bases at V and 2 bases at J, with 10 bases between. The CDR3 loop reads CASSLPLRNQPQHF. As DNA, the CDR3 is TGTGCCAGCAGTCTCCCCCTTCGCAATCAGCCCCAGCATTTT. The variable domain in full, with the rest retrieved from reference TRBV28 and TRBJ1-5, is DVKVTQSSRYLVKRTGEKVFLECVQDMDHENMFWYRQDPGLGLRLIYFSYDVKMKEKGDIPEGYSVSREKKERFSLILESASTNQTSMYLCASSLPLRNQPQHFGDGTRLSIL.

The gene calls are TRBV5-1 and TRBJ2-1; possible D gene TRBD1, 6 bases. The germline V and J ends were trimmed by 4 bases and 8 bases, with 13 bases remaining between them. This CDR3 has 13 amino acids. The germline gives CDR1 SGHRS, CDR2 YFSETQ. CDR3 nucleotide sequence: TGCGCCAGCAGCCCACAGGGTTTCGATGAGCAGTTCTTC. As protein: CASSPQGFDEQFF.